The 18 T cell receptor beta chains below all came from one sample that was sequenced in a study of metastatic and nonmetastatic thyroid tumors. Until they underwent thyroid surgery, no patient had received any treatment. TCRdb re-analyzed the PCR reads using MiXCR. This table holds more than 10,000 clones, roughly 23% found once. Sequenced: blood. These receptors were collected from a female donor with papillary thyroid cancer or a benign thyroid nodule (not recorded which). Some clones in this sample may be carry-over from other donors' samples.

The chain combines TRBV20-1 with TRBJ2-1; no clear D. CDR1 is DFQATT, CDR2 SNEGSKA, per germline (reference sequence). V was clipped by 5 bases and J by 8 bases, with 16 bases between them. The CDR3 runs to 13 residues. The chain's CDR3 is CSAGRSLHDEQFF. The CDR3 bases are TGCAGTGCTGGGCGCTCCCTGCACGATGAGCAGTTCTTC.

The sample holds a few counts of this clone. J is TRBJ1-1 and V is TRBV2, with 7 positions matching TRBD1. This CDR3 has 14 residues. Per the germline V gene, CDR1 is SNHLY and CDR2 is FYNNEI. The trim removed 7 bases at V and 8 bases at J, leaving 13 bases unmatched. The CDR3 region is CASKLDYTGAEAFF. For the CDR3, the DNA is TGTGCCAGCAAACTCGATTACACAGGGGCGGAAGCTTTCTTT.

This clone was recorded at least ten times. V gene TRBV7-3 combines with J gene TRBJ1-6; D may be TRBD1 (6 bases). V lost 0 bases to trimming and J lost 6 bases, with 12 bases between them. The CDR3 runs 16 residues. From germline, CDR1 is SGHTA and CDR2 FQGTGA. The CDR3 here is CASSLTGGGGNSPLHF. In DNA form, the CDR3 reads TGTGCCAGCAGCTTAACAGGTGGAGGGGGTAATTCACCCCTCCACTTT.

This clone is classed as medium-sized (0.01 to 0.1%). The CDR3 DNA sequence: TGTGCCAGCAGTTCCCAGGGGGCCAAAAACATTCAGTACTTC. It specifies CASSSQGAKNIQYF. The rearrangement links TRBV12-3 or TRBV12-4 to TRBJ2-4; D perhaps matches TRBD1 (6 bases). Trimming stripped 4 bases from V and 1 base from J, with 8 bases between. The CDR3 runs 14 residues.

Comment on this clone: A read error may explain this, as a much larger clone is one base away. This chain uses TRBV29-1 with TRBJ1-1; D is uncertain. The CDR3 is 12 residues long. V was shortened by 3 bases and J by 10 bases, with 15 bases between the two germline ends. Germline assignment: CDR1 SQVTM and CDR2 ANQGSEA. The CDR3 bases are TGCAGCGTTGATCCTGAGACGAGTGGAGCTTTCTTT. Its translation: CSVDPETSGAFF. The variable domain in full, completed from reference TRBV29-1 and TRBJ1-1, reads SAVISQKPSRDICQRGTSLTIQCQVDSQVTMMFWYRQQPGQSLTLIATANQGSEATYESGFVIDKFPISRPNLTFSTLTVSNMSPEDSSIYLCSVDPETSGAFFGQGTRLTVV.

This clone was detected many times. This chain connects TRBV20-1 to TRBJ2-2, with 10 bases aligning to TRBD1. J gave up 0 bases and V 0 bases, and 4 bases lay outside the gene matches. The germline gives CDR1 DFQATT, CDR2 SNEGSKA (reference sequence). This CDR3 spans 17 amino acids. The CDR3: CSARDPGQGANTGELFF. The CDR3, as DNA: TGCAGTGCTAGAGATCCTGGACAGGGGGCGAACACCGGGGAGCTGTTTTTT.

This clone is termed medium-sized. This sequence joins TRBV6-1 and TRBJ1-6; TRBD1 matches at 7 bases. Germline V lookup: CDR1 MNHNS, CDR2 SASEGT. V shed 5 bases and J 5 bases; nucleotides not matched to a gene: 9. This CDR3 comprises 16 residues. CDR3 sequence: CASSPVGTAHNSPLHF. The CDR3 DNA sequence: TGTGCCAGCAGTCCTGTCGGGACAGCTCATAATTCACCCCTCCACTTT.

At least ten counts were recorded for this clone. DNA of the CDR3: TGCAGGGCCCCGCCGGGCGGGGGCCCGAGGACCGGGGAGCTGTTTTTT. Protein product: CRAPPGGGPRTGELFF. The chain is built from TRBV20-1 and TRBJ2-2; a possible D gene is TRBD2 (7 bases). Germline V lookup: CDR1 DFQATT, CDR2 SNEGSKA (reference sequence). The CDR3 totals 16 residues.

This clone showed up many times. The rearrangement links TRBV20-1 to TRBJ2-1, with TRBD2 identical over 9 bases. CDR3 length: 18 residues. Unmatched junction bases numbered 14, after V lost 1 base and J lost 4 bases. Per germline, CDR1 DFQATT and CDR2 SNEGSKA (reference sequence). CDR3 in amino acids: CSARGVLAGGPLYNEQFF. CDR3 DNA sequence: TGCAGTGCTAGAGGGGTTCTCGCGGGAGGGCCACTGTACAATGAGCAGTTCTTC.

Sample share makes this clone medium-sized. This chain links TRBV7-2 with TRBJ1-1; D is unresolved. The germline gives CDR1 SGHTA, CDR2 FQGNSA. The CDR3 is 14 residues long. V was trimmed by 1 base and J by 6 bases, leaving 12 bases between them. CDR3 bases: TGTGCCAGCAGCTTAGGGCAAGGTATGTCTGAAGCTTTCTTT. It specifies CASSLGQGMSEAFF.

This chain links TRBV7-8 with TRBJ1-6; no clear D. Per germline, CDR1 SGHVS and CDR2 FQNEAQ. The CDR3 totals 15 residues. The germline V and J ends were trimmed by 4 bases and 0 bases, with 7 bases remaining between them. CDR3 protein: CASSSSGSYNSPLHF. The CDR3, as DNA: TGTGCCAGCAGCTCTAGTGGCTCCTATAATTCACCCCTCCACTTT. Drawing the rest from reference TRBV7-8 and TRBJ1-6, the complete variable domain is GAGVSQSPRYKVAKRGQDVALRCDPISGHVSLFWYQQALGQGPEFLTYFQNEAQLDKSGLPSDRFFAERPEGSVSTLKIQRTQQEDSAVYLCASSSSGSYNSPLHFGNGTRLTVT.

This clone appeared many times. The V and J genes are TRBV9 and TRBJ2-3; D is uncertain. Trimming removed 2 bases from V and 0 bases from J, with 10 bases in between. Germline CDR1 reads SGDLS; CDR2 reads YYNGEE. CDR3 length: 15 residues. The CDR3 sequence is CASSVLDGSTDTQYF. CDR3 nucleotides: TGTGCCAGCAGCGTCCTGGACGGGAGCACAGATACGCAGTATTTT.

The J gene is TRBJ2-7, the V gene TRBV28, with D possibly matching TRBD1 (6 bases). The CDR3 loop spans 14 amino acids. Looked up from germline, CDR1 is MDHEN and CDR2 is SYDVKM. Written as DNA, the CDR3 is TGTTTCAGCAGTCGGGACACAGCCCACTACGACCAGTACGTC. Protein: CFSSRDTAHYDQYV.

Comment on this clone: Just one base apart from a much larger clone, this may be a read error. V gene TRBV9 combines with J gene TRBJ1-4, with a weak D call TRBD1 (5 bases). Germline lookup yields CDR1 SGDLS and CDR2 YYNGEE. The CDR3 contains 16 residues. Written as DNA, the CDR3 is TGTGCCAGCATCGTAGGAGGGACTTCAACTAATGAAAAACTGTTTTTT. Protein product: CASIVGGTSTNEKLFF. Full variable domain (missing parts from reference TRBV9 and TRBJ1-4): DSGVTQTPKHLITATGQRVTLRCSPRSGDLSVYWYQQSLDQGLQFLIQYYNGEERAKGNILERFSAQQFPDLHSELNLSSLELGDSALYFCASIVGGTSTNEKLFFGSGTQLSVL.

Many counts were recorded for this clone. The J gene is TRBJ1-2, the V gene TRBV4-1, with a weak D call TRBD1 (5 bases). Germline CDR1 is MGHRA and CDR2 is YSYEKL. The length of the CDR3 is 13 residues. Trimming removed 4 bases at V and 5 bases at J, with 11 bases between. The CDR3 here is CASSPDRLYGYTF. In DNA form, the CDR3 reads TGCGCCAGCAGCCCCGACAGATTATATGGCTACACCTTC.

The table lists this clone with a few counts. The chain uses TRBV9 and TRBJ2-7; D may be TRBD1 (7 bases). CDR1 is SGDLS, CDR2 YYNGEE, per germline. There are 15 residues in the CDR3. V lost 3 bases and J lost 4, with 17 bases in between. The CDR3 sequence: CASSGNRQGGYEQYF. The CDR3 DNA is TGTGCCAGCAGCGGAAACCGACAGGGAGGTTACGAGCAGTACTTC.

This clone was seen only a few times. CDR3 nucleotides: TGTGCCACCAGCCCCGCTGGGAAAAAAACAGATACGCAGTATTTT. Protein product: CATSPAGKKTDTQYF. This rearrangement joins TRBV15 to TRBJ2-3; no clear D. Trimming left V 5 bases short and J 3 bases short, with 15 bases between. The length of the CDR3 is 15 residues. Germline V gene lookup returns CDR1 LNHNV and CDR2 YYDKDF (reference sequence).

This clone has more than one count but fewer than ten. At one of its ends the junction is not consistent with the germline gene, which may arise from a read error. The rearrangement uses TRBV6-1 and TRBJ2-4; a possible D gene is TRBD1 (7 bases). From germline, CDR1 is MNHNS and CDR2 SASEGT. CDR3 size: 14 residues. The CDR3 is CASSPGQRADIHYF. In DNA form, the CDR3 reads TGTGCCAGCAGTCCGGGACAGCGGGCGGACATTCACTACTTC.